The sequence of this T cell receptor (beta chain) was determined in a study of cytomegalovirus exposure and HLA in healthy donors. About the study: An earlier analysis found under 130 million unique TCR beta sequences from about 190 million T cells.

The germline CDR1 and CDR2 sequences are SGHTA and FQGTGA. The CDR3 is made up of 14 amino acids. Trimming left V 8 bases short and J 0 bases short, with 13 bases between. As for this clone: The target antigen is unknown.

The PCR had 60 Vbeta and 13 Jbeta primers. Clones were sequenced by immunoSEQ multiplex PCR, and TCRdb holds only the in-frame ones, with some missing. The profile shows about 190,000 clones, approximately 75% of them singletons. Whole-study results and caveats: Versus the approximately 700-donor mean, an Asian-associated ancestry cluster reportedly showed fewer N-insertions in a later analysis. For most subjects, TCR beta sequences were reported to predict HLA-A and HLA-B alleles with accuracy.

The sequenced material came from PBMCs. J is TRBJ1-2 and V is TRBV7-3, with D perhaps TRBD1 (5 bases). This clonotype was obtained from a man aged 25 to 45 in good health and CMV-seropositive. CDR3 sequence: CASARDGANYGYTF. CDR3 DNA sequence: TGTGCCAGCGCGCGGGACGGTGCTAACTATGGCTACACCTTC.